The 19 T cell receptor beta chains in this list originate from one sample, sequenced in a study of T-cell reconstitution after alpha-beta-depleted transplantation in children. The TCRbeta library was prepared with unique molecular identifiers. TCRdb re-derived calls from the PCR reads in MiXCR, one entry per CDR3 protein. The sample has 200,000 to 250,000 distinct CDR3 sequences; under 13% are singletons. Sample: PBMCs, taken before TCRalphabeta/CD19-depleted stem cell transplant. These TCRs come from a child under two years old with acute myeloid leukemia, due to receive a stem cell transplant.

This clonotype was recorded many times. V and J are TRBV20-1 and TRBJ1-1; perhaps TRBD1 as D (5 bases). Trimming left V 1 base short and J 0 bases short, with 12 bases between. The CDR3 loop spans 15 amino acids. Germline assignment: CDR1 DFQATT and CDR2 SNEGSKA (reference sequence). CDR3 in amino acids: CSARVTGDMNTEAFF. DNA of the CDR3: TGCAGTGCTAGAGTTACAGGCGACATGAACACTGAAGCTTTCTTT.

In this sample, this clonotype turned up a few times. V usage is TRBV4-1 and J usage is TRBJ1-2; 7 bases map to TRBD1. The CDR3 runs to 16 residues. Germline lookup yields CDR1 MGHRA and CDR2 YSYEKL. The trim removed 1 base at V and 6 bases at J, leaving 11 bases unmatched. CDR3 in DNA: TGCGCCAGCAGCCAAGCCACTATGACAGGGCGAGATGGCTACACCTTC. Its translation: CASSQATMTGRDGYTF.

This clonotype was seen repeatedly, ten times or more. The chain carries TRBV7-2 and TRBJ2-1; the D call may be TRBD1 or TRBD2 (6 bases each). CDR3 size: 14 residues. The V and J ends lost 6 bases and 4 bases respectively, with 13 bases between them. Germline V gene lookup returns CDR1 SGHTA and CDR2 FQGNSA. CDR3 in amino acids: CASRGGRSYNEQFF. The CDR3, as DNA: TGTGCCAGCAGGGGGGGCCGATCTTACAATGAGCAGTTCTTC.

This clonotype occurred a few times. Here the CDR3 reads CASRPGGTDFYEQYF. The CDR3 coding sequence is TGCGCCAGCAGGCCTGGGGGGACGGACTTCTACGAGCAGTACTTC. The chain is built from TRBV5-1 and TRBJ2-7, with D possibly matching TRBD2 (6 bases). The CDR3 length is 15 residues. The ends were cut back, 5 bases at V and 3 bases at J, with 18 bases in the middle. Per the germline V gene, CDR1 is SGHRS and CDR2 is YFSETQ.

This clonotype appeared many times. V gene TRBV12-3 or TRBV12-4 combines with J gene TRBJ2-7, with 9 bases aligning to TRBD1. The CDR3 extends over 13 amino acids. V gave up 6 bases and J gave up 2 bases; unmatched junction bases: 2. This CDR3 reads CASSRDRAYEQYF. The CDR3, as DNA: TGTGCCAGCAGCCGGGACAGGGCCTACGAGCAGTACTTC.

Points on this clonotype: This could be a read error, since a much larger clone is one nucleotide away. This chain uses TRBV2 with TRBJ2-1; either TRBD1 or TRBD2 may supply D (5 bases each). CDR3 length: 11 residues. CDR1 is SNHLY and CDR2 is FYNNEI in the germline V gene. CDR3 bases: TGTGCCAGCAGCGAGAGGGCAGGGCAGCTCTTC. Its translation: CASSERAGQLF.

This clonotype has a count of ten or more. The rearrangement links TRBV4-1 to TRBJ1-1; TRBD1 aligns across 8 bases. CDR3 size: 19 residues. Germline V gives CDR1 MGHRA, CDR2 YSYEKL. V was pared by 0 bases and J by 1 base, with 13 bases of the junction left unmatched. The CDR3 DNA follows: TGCGCCAGCAGCCAAGACAAGGGTCACAGGGGGGGAACGAACACTGAAGCTTTCTTT. Protein product: CASSQDKGHRGGTNTEAFF.

There are many counts of this clonotype. This sequence joins TRBV12-3 or TRBV12-4 and TRBJ2-7; TRBD1 matches 9 bases. The V and J ends lost 8 bases and 0 bases, in that order; junction bases with no gene match: 2. CDR3 length: 13 amino acids. The CDR3 DNA follows: TGTGCCAGCGGACAGGGGACCTCCTACGAGCAGTACTTC. It codes for CASGQGTSYEQYF.

At least ten counts were recorded for this clonotype. This sequence joins TRBV10-3 and TRBJ2-5, with unresolved D. This CDR3 spans 13 amino acids. Between the trimmed V and J ends, which lost 1 base and 5 bases, there was a span of 8 bases. Germline assignment: CDR1 ENHRY and CDR2 SYGVKD. The CDR3 DNA sequence: TGTGCCATCAGTGAGTTGGGCGTGGAGACCCAGTACTTC. It specifies CAISELGVETQYF.

A note on this clonotype: One junction end disagrees with the germline gene, perhaps due to a read error. The rearrangement uses TRBV20-1 and TRBJ2-7, with D hard to call. Germline-derived CDR1 and CDR2 are DFQATT and SNEGSKA (reference sequence). The CDR3 extends over 12 amino acids. CDR3 residues: CSASLVDGEQHF. As DNA, the CDR3 is TGCAGTGCCAGCCTCGTTGATGGCGAGCAGCACTTC.

This clonotype was picked up many times. The chain joins TRBV2 to TRBJ2-2; TRBD1 matches 8 bases. The CDR3 is 14 amino acids. CDR1 is SNHLY and CDR2 is FYNNEI in the germline V gene. J lost 7 bases, V lost 5 bases, and 6 bases had no gene match. In DNA, the CDR3 is TGTGCCAGCAGTACGGACAGGGCGGGCGGGGAGCTGTTTTTT. It codes for CASSTDRAGGELFF.

The sample holds many counts of this clonotype. The chain is built from TRBV7-9 and TRBJ2-2; no clear D. V lost 1 base to trimming and J lost 5 bases, with 5 bases between them. The CDR3 spans 13 residues. Per germline, CDR1 SEHNR and CDR2 FQNEAQ (reference sequence). CDR3 DNA sequence: TGTGCCAGCAGCTTAGAGTGGACCGGGGAGCTGTTTTTT. It translates to CASSLEWTGELFF.

The table lists this clonotype with a few counts. This rearrangement joins TRBV7-8 to TRBJ1-6; maybe TRBD1 (5 bases). This CDR3 comprises 14 residues. V dropped 4 bases and J dropped 5 bases, with 9 bases sitting between them. CDR1 is SGHVS and CDR2 is FQNEAQ in the germline V gene. The CDR3 here is CASSSQVDNSPLHF. In DNA, the CDR3 is TGTGCCAGCAGCTCACAGGTGGATAATTCACCCCTCCACTTT.

This clonotype was recorded at least ten times. J is TRBJ2-3 and V is TRBV5-1; D might be TRBD1 or TRBD2, each matching 5 bases. The CDR3 loop spans 16 amino acids. The V and J ends lost 1 base and 1 base respectively, with 13 bases between them. Germline loops: CDR1 SGHRS, CDR2 YFSETQ. CDR3 residues: CASSLSGTRGTDTQYF. CDR3 bases: TGCGCCAGCAGCTTGTCCGGGACGCGGGGCACAGATACGCAGTATTTT.

The sample holds many counts of this clonotype. The chain uses TRBV5-1 and TRBJ2-5, with D perhaps TRBD2 (5 bases). Germline CDR1 and CDR2: SGHRS and YFSETQ. V gave up 0 bases and J gave up 5 bases, with 14 bases separating them. The CDR3 is 15 residues long. CDR3 sequence reads: CASSLERASRETQYF. The CDR3 DNA reads TGCGCCAGCAGCTTGGAGAGGGCCAGCCGGGAGACCCAGTACTTC.

This clonotype occurred many times. The chain carries TRBV12-3 or TRBV12-4 and TRBJ2-7, with 12 bases that match TRBD2. CDR3 size: 18 residues. Trimming removed 2 bases from V and 3 bases from J; junction bases left unmatched: 11. The CDR3 nucleotides read TGTGCCAGCAGTTTACCCCAGAAGACTAGCGGGAGAAACTACGAGCAGTACTTC. Its translation: CASSLPQKTSGRNYEQYF.

This clonotype was picked up many times. The chain has TRBV6-1 and TRBJ2-2, with a possible D match to TRBD1 (5 bases). Trimming cost V 7 bases and J 4 bases, with 19 bases left between them. The V gene's germline CDR1 is MNHNS and CDR2 SASEGT. CDR3 size: 16 residues. CDR3 protein: CASTYEGHLGTGELFF. The CDR3 DNA is TGTGCCAGCACCTACGAAGGACACTTGGGCACCGGGGAGCTGTTTTTT.

There are many counts of this clonotype. The V and J genes are TRBV18 and TRBJ1-2; possibly TRBD1 for D (6 bases). The CDR3 totals 12 residues. Between the trimmed V and J ends, which lost 3 bases and 8 bases, there was a span of 10 bases. Per germline, CDR1 KGHSH and CDR2 LQKENI. In DNA form, the CDR3 reads TGTGCCAGCTCACCGGACAGAACGGGCTACACCTTC. Amino acid sequence: CASSPDRTGYTF.

There are many counts of this clonotype. CDR3 in amino acids: CASSPLSLRNEQYF. The CDR3 DNA reads TGTGCCAGCAGCCCCCTATCCCTCCGCAACGAGCAGTACTTC. The chain couples TRBV28 to TRBJ2-7; no firm D call. CDR3 size: 14 residues. The germline V and J ends were trimmed by 6 bases and 5 bases, with 17 bases remaining between them. Per the germline V gene, CDR1 is MDHEN and CDR2 is SYDVKM.